Below, 29 T cell receptor beta chains from the same sample are listed, as sequenced in a study of blood T cell repertoires in COVID-19. The protocol was immunoSEQ multiplex PCR, while the TCRdb copy is restricted to in-frame clones and leaves out a portion. The sample records 120,000 or so clones, approximately 71% being singletons. Sequenced: peripheral blood. The receptors here all came from a woman in her 70s with acute or convalescent COVID-19.

The chain uses TRBV14 and TRBJ1-3; tentative D call: TRBD1 (6 bases). Per the germline V gene, CDR1 is SGHDN and CDR2 is FVKESK. The length of the CDR3 is 15 residues. Trimming removed 4 bases from V and 1 base from J, with 11 bases in between. The CDR3 region has the DNA TGTGCCAGCAGCCTTCGGACAGTATCTGGAAACACCATATATTTT. Protein: CASSLRTVSGNTIYF.

The chain links TRBV28 to TRBJ1-4; 7 bases agree with TRBD1. With 5 bases clipped from V and 10 bases from J, the junction kept 7 bases outside the gene matches. This CDR3 has 13 amino acids. Germline CDR1 MDHEN, CDR2 SYDVKM. CDR3 bases: TGTGCCAGCAGTCTCGACAGGGACAGAAAACTGTTTTTT. This codes for CASSLDRDRKLFF.

The chain links TRBV14 to TRBJ1-1; tentative D call: TRBD1 (5 bases). Per the germline V gene, CDR1 is SGHDN and CDR2 is FVKESK. The CDR3 is made up of 13 amino acids. V was clipped by 0 bases and J by 6 bases, with 8 bases between them. CDR3 nucleotide sequence: TGTGCCAGCAGCCAAGAAGAAGGGGCTGAAGCTTTCTTT. Its protein is CASSQEEGAEAFF.

The chain is built from TRBV2 and TRBJ2-5; D may be TRBD1 (6 bases). V lost 5 bases, J lost 5 bases, and 12 bases lay in between. Germline V gene lookup returns CDR1 SNHLY and CDR2 FYNNEI. The CDR3 runs 13 residues. The DNA for the CDR3 is TGTGCCAGCAGTCTTACAGGGTGGGAGACCCAGTACTTC. As protein: CASSLTGWETQYF.

The genes are TRBV7-9 and TRBJ2-1; TRBD2 might be the D (6 bases). The germline V gene has CDR1 SEHNR and CDR2 FQNEAQ (reference sequence). The CDR3 contains 13 residues. V was clipped by 0 bases and J by 10 bases, with 10 bases between them. The CDR3 sequence is CASSLAGGLEQFF. CDR3 coding DNA: TGTGCCAGCAGCTTAGCGGGGGGTTTGGAGCAGTTCTTC. Full variable domain (rest looked up from reference TRBV7-9 and TRBJ2-1): DTGVSQNPRHKITKRGQNVTFRCDPISEHNRLYWYRQTLGQGPEFLTYFQNEAQLEKSRLLSDRFSAERPKGSFSTLEIQRTEQGDSAMYLCASSLAGGLEQFFGPGTRLTVL.

The chain recombines TRBV6-2 or TRBV6-3 with TRBJ2-3; tentative D call: TRBD2 (6 bases). The V end lost 2 bases, the J end lost 0 bases, and 9 bases lay between the germline ends. The CDR3 has 15 residues. From germline, CDR1 is MNHEY and CDR2 SVGEGT. The CDR3 sequence is CASSYIAGSTDTQYF. DNA of the CDR3: TGTGCCAGCAGTTACATCGCGGGGAGCACAGATACGCAGTATTTT.

The genes are TRBV28 and TRBJ1-2, with a possible D match to TRBD1 (6 bases). Looked up from germline, CDR1 is MDHEN and CDR2 is SYDVKM. This CDR3 comprises 14 residues. The V gene lost 2 bases and the J gene lost 6 bases, with 13 bases spanning the gap. CDR3 loop: CASSLSPRGNGYTF. In DNA form, the CDR3 reads TGTGCCAGCAGTTTAAGCCCCAGGGGAAATGGCTACACCTTC.

This chain uses TRBV10-3 with TRBJ2-1; 13 bases fit TRBD2. The ends lost 10 bases at V and 7 bases at J; junction bases unmatched: 10. Germline V lookup: CDR1 ENHRY, CDR2 SYGVKD. The CDR3 is 15 amino acids. The CDR3: CATLETSGRSNEQFF. The CDR3 DNA reads TGTGCCACGCTGGAGACTAGCGGGAGGTCTAATGAGCAGTTCTTC.

This clone was picked up one time. The genes are TRBV28 and TRBJ1-1, with a tentative D call TRBD1 (5 bases). This CDR3 spans 13 amino acids. The germline CDR1 and CDR2 sequences are MDHEN and SYDVKM. Between the trimmed V and J ends, which lost 8 bases and 1 base, there was a span of 11 bases. For the CDR3, the DNA is TGTGCCAGCGGACGCACAGGGAACACTGAAGCTTTCTTT. Protein: CASGRTGNTEAFF.

The chain links TRBV3-1 (or the pseudogene TRBV3-2) to TRBJ2-3, with 7 nucleotides matching TRBD2. The CDR3 contains 16 residues. J lost 6 bases, V lost 3 bases, and 12 bases had no gene match. CDR1 and CDR2 (germline): LGHDT, YNNKEL (reference sequence). CDR3 region: CASSHHPGNGGDTQYF. In nucleotides, the CDR3 is TGTGCCAGCAGCCATCATCCCGGGAACGGGGGGGATACGCAGTATTTT.

The rearrangement links TRBV10-3 to TRBJ2-2; D not resolved. CDR3 length: 15 residues. Germline CDR1 and CDR2: ENHRY and SYGVKD. V dropped 2 bases and J dropped 4 bases, with 11 bases sitting between them. The CDR3 bases are TGTGCCATCAGTGAGATCGCGGCCACCACCGGGGAGCTGTTTTTT. It specifies CAISEIAATTGELFF.

Worth noting for this clone: A read error may be the cause here, since a much bigger clone is one base away. The V and J genes are TRBV7-8 and TRBJ2-3, with D unresolved. Trimming left V 5 bases short and J 2 bases short, with 5 bases between. Germline V lookup: CDR1 SGHVS, CDR2 FQNEAQ. The length of the CDR3 is 12 residues. The CDR3 loop is CASSPSTDTQYF. CDR3 nucleotide sequence: TGTGCCAGCAGCCCTTCCACAGATACGCAGTATTTT.

The chain carries TRBV7-3 and TRBJ1-1; 9 nucleotides line up with TRBD1. The CDR3 is 14 amino acids. Per germline, CDR1 SGHTA and CDR2 FQGTGA. V dropped 5 bases and J dropped 7; count of bases not matched to a gene: 8. The CDR3, as DNA: TGTGCCAGCAGCCCTAACAGGGGGCAGGGTGAAGCTTTCTTT. This codes for CASSPNRGQGEAFF.

The chain employs TRBV18 and TRBJ1-2; perhaps TRBD1 as D (5 bases). Germline V gene data show CDR1 as KGHSH and CDR2 as LQKENI. The CDR3 is 13 residues long. The germline V and J ends were trimmed by 5 bases and 0 bases, with 7 bases remaining between them. CDR3 amino acids: CASSGASNYGYTF. Written as DNA, the CDR3 is TGTGCCAGCTCAGGGGCCTCTAACTATGGCTACACCTTC.

The V and J genes are TRBV27 and TRBJ1-2, with 10 bases matching TRBD1. The CDR3 has 17 residues. The trim removed 5 bases at V and 1 base at J, leaving 10 bases unmatched. From germline, CDR1 is MNHEY and CDR2 SMNVEV (reference sequence). CDR3 loop: CASSLLTGTGVNYGYTF. The CDR3 DNA sequence: TGTGCCAGCAGTCTACTAACCGGGACAGGGGTTAACTATGGCTACACCTTC.

The chain recombines TRBV19 with TRBJ2-5; D possibly corresponds to TRBD1 (5 bases). The germline CDR1 and CDR2 sequences are LNHDA and SQIVND (reference sequence). This CDR3 comprises 14 residues. The ends were cut back, 3 bases at V and 5 bases at J, with 13 bases in the middle. The CDR3 coding sequence is TGTGCCAGTAGTATCGAAGGGTCAGGGGAGACCCAGTACTTC. Translated: CASSIEGSGETQYF.

V is TRBV18 and J is TRBJ2-5; perhaps TRBD2 as D (5 bases). The V and J ends lost 3 bases and 5 bases respectively, with 13 bases between them. The CDR3 is 14 amino acids. Germline lookup yields CDR1 KGHSH and CDR2 LQKENI. DNA for the CDR3: TGTGCCAGCTCACCGGGAGCGAGAAGGGAGACCCAGTACTTC. Translation: CASSPGARRETQYF.

About this clone: The same CDR3 arises from other DNA sequences in this sample as well. This sequence joins TRBV7-3 and TRBJ2-3; 8 bases match TRBD2. The CDR3 extends over 14 amino acids. Germline CDR1 is SGHTA and CDR2 is FQGTGA. V trimming: 4 bases; J trimming: 6 bases; junction bases outside the gene matches: 6. The CDR3 is CASSYTGGTDTQYF. In nucleotides, the CDR3 is TGTGCCAGCAGCTATACGGGGGGGACGGATACGCAGTATTTT. Full variable domain (outside the CDR3, taken from reference TRBV7-3 and TRBJ2-3): GAGVSQTPSNKVTEKGKYVELRCDPISGHTALYWYRQSLGQGPEFLIYFQGTGAADDSGLPNDRFFAVRPEGSVSTLKIQRTERGDSAVYLCASSYTGGTDTQYFGPGTRLTVL.

This clone was counted a single time. This chain uses TRBV30 with TRBJ2-7; 8 nucleotides line up with TRBD2. Per germline, CDR1 GTSNPN and CDR2 SVGIG (reference sequence). The CDR3 is 16 residues long. Trimming removed 1 base from V and 1 base from J; junction bases left unmatched: 9. CDR3 protein: CAWSGAVAGFSYEQYF. In DNA form, the CDR3 reads TGTGCCTGGAGTGGAGCGGTAGCGGGATTTTCCTACGAGCAGTACTTC.

The chain has TRBV21-1 and TRBJ1-1; the DNA was not compared with TRBD1, the D call given in the table. TRBV21-1 is shown as a pseudogene. This CDR3 has 23 amino acids. The CDR3: CASSKDIKFIIGQEGKGRTEAFF. CDR3 nucleotides: TGTGCCAGCAGTAAGGACATCAAATTTATTATAGGACAGGAGGGCAAAGGTAGGACTGAAGCTTTCTTT.

The chain uses TRBV5-1 and TRBJ1-1; 8 nucleotides align to TRBD1. The germline V gene encodes CDR1 SGHRS and CDR2 YFSETQ. The ends lost 4 bases at V and 1 base at J; junction bases unmatched: 6. This CDR3 comprises 15 residues. CDR3 nucleotide sequence: TGCGCCAGCAGCGGGGGACAGGTCGGGAACACTGAAGCTTTCTTT. It specifies CASSGGQVGNTEAFF.

This clone was picked up a small number of times. The chain recombines TRBV10-3 with TRBJ1-4; 10 bases fit TRBD1. This CDR3 is 13 amino acids long. Trimming cost V 11 bases and J 6 bases; bases outside gene matches: 6. Germline loops: CDR1 ENHRY, CDR2 SYGVKD. CDR3 DNA: TGTGCCGCCCGGGACAGGGGTGATGAAAAACTGTTTTTT. Translating it yields CAARDRGDEKLFF.

The genes are TRBV12-3 or TRBV12-4 and TRBJ1-1; the D gene is possibly TRBD1 (5 bases). Between the trimmed V and J ends, which lost 4 bases and 4 bases, there was a span of 10 bases. CDR3 length: 13 residues. CDR3: CASSYRGGTEAFF. As DNA, the CDR3 is TGTGCCAGCAGTTACCGGGGGGGCACTGAAGCTTTCTTT.

This clone appeared many times. This chain connects TRBV7-3 to TRBJ2-7; 9 positions agree with TRBD1. The J segment lost 7 bases and the V segment lost 5 bases, leaving 6 bases of the junction unmatched. The germline gives CDR1 SGHTA, CDR2 FQGTGA. This CDR3 is built from 13 residues. CDR3 bases: TGTGCCAGCAGCCCAACAGGGGGCGGGGAGCAGTACTTC. Its translation: CASSPTGGGEQYF.

The V call is TRBV4-1, the J call TRBJ2-1; TRBD1 aligns across 7 bases. The trim removed 4 bases at V and 7 bases at J, leaving 4 bases unmatched. CDR1 and CDR2 (germline): MGHRA, YSYEKL. The CDR3 loop spans 13 amino acids. DNA for the CDR3: TGCGCCAGCAGCCCCCCGACAGGGAATGAGCAGTTCTTC. As protein: CASSPPTGNEQFF.

The J gene is TRBJ2-2, the V gene TRBV5-1; TRBD1 is a possible D gene (6 bases). The CDR3 is 13 amino acids. V dropped 2 bases and J dropped 5 bases, with 7 bases sitting between them. The germline V gene has CDR1 SGHRS and CDR2 YFSETQ. For the CDR3, the DNA is TGCGCCAGCAGCTTCACAGGGACCGGGGAGCTGTTTTTT. Its protein product is CASSFTGTGELFF.

DNA of the CDR3: TGTGCCAGCAGTTTATTACCGCGGCTCGAGCAGTACTTC. Translation gives CASSLLPRLEQYF. The V gene is TRBV12-3 or TRBV12-4, the J gene TRBJ2-7; D remains ambiguous. This CDR3 has 13 residues. V lost 2 bases and J 6 bases, leaving 11 bases between the germline ends.

This clone was seen only a few times. The rearrangement uses TRBV7-6 and TRBJ1-1; D is perhaps TRBD1 (6 bases). The V gene lost 8 bases and the J gene lost 5 bases, with 15 bases spanning the gap. The germline V gene has CDR1 SGHVS and CDR2 FNYEAQ. CDR3 length equals 13 residues. The CDR3 DNA is TGTGCCAGCGCGAGACAGGAGAGGACTGAAGCTTTCTTT. This sequence encodes CASARQERTEAFF.

This clone has a single count. V and J are TRBV13 and TRBJ2-3, with 10 bases that match TRBD2. The CDR3 sequence is 16 residues long. The V gene's germline CDR1 is PRHDT and CDR2 FYEKMQ (reference sequence). V lost 5 bases and J lost 1; bases outside the gene matches: 6. In DNA form, the CDR3 reads TGTGCCAGCAGCCTTACCGGACTAGCGGGCACAGATACGCAGTATTTT. This sequence encodes CASSLTGLAGTDTQYF.